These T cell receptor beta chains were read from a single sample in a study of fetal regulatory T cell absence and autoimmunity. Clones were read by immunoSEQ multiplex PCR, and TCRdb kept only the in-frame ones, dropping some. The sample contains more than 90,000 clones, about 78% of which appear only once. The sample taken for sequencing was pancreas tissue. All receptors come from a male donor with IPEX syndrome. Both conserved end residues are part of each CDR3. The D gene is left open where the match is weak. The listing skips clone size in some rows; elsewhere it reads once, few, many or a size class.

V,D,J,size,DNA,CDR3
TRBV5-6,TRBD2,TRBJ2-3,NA,TGTGCCAGCAGCTTGACTTCTAGCGGGGGGGCAGATACGCAGTATTTT,CASSLTSSGGADTQYF
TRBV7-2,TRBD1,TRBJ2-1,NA,TGTGCCAGCAGCTTCCCAGGGGGCTCCTACAATGAGCAGTTCTTC,CASSFPGGSYNEQFF
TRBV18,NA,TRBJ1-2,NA,TGTGCCAGCTCACCACCCGGGGAGGGCTATGGCTACACCTTC,CASSPPGEGYGYTF
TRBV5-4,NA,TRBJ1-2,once,TGTGCCAGCAGCTTGACGATGACGGGGGCAGATGGCTACACCTTC,CASSLTMTGADGYTF
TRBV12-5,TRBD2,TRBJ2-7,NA,TGTGCTAGTGGTTTGGGGCTCTTGTGGCGGGAGCGCCTCAGCTCCTACGAGCAGTACTTC,CASGLGLLWRERLSSYEQYF
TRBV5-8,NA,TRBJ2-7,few,TGTGCCAGCAGCTTGCGACAGAACTCCTACGAGCAGTACTTC,CASSLRQNSYEQYF
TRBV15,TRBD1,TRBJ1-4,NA,TGTGCCACCTGCTTAGGACAGGGGGCTAATGAAAAACTGTTTTTT,CATCLGQGANEKLFF
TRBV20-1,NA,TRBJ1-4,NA,TGCAGTGCTAGGAGGAGGGAAAAACTGTTTTTT,CSARRREKLFF
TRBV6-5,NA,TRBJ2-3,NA,TGTGCCAGCAGTGAATACGGGGGTGTGTATTTT,CASSEYGGVYF
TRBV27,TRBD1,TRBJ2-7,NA,TGTGCCAGCAGTTTCATGGGACAGGATTCCTACGAGCAGTACTTC,CASSFMGQDSYEQYF
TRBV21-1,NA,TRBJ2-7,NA,TGTGCCAGCAGCAAAGAGAGGGGGTCCGAAGGCTACGAGCAGTACTTC,CASSKERGSEGYEQYF
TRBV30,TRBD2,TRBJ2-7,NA,TGTGCCTGGTCGTCTCGGACTAGCGGGGGGGCACGGTACGAGCAGTACTTC,CAWSSRTSGGARYEQYF
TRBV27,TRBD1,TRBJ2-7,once,TGTGCCAGCAGCTCCGACGGACAGGCCTACGAGCAGTACTTC,CASSSDGQAYEQYF
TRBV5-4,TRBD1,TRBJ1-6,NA,TGTGCCAGCAGCCTACCAGGGGGCGAATCACCCCTCCACTTT,CASSLPGGESPLHF
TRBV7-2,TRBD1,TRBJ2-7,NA,TGTGCCAGCAGCTCCCACAGGGGGCCCTACGAGCAGTACTTC,CASSSHRGPYEQYF
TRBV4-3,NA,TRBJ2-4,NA,TGCGCCAGCAGCCAAGCCTCCGGAGGGTCCAAAAACATTCAGTACTTC,CASSQASGGSKNIQYF
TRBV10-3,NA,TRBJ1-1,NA,TGTGCCATCAGTGACCCGGACGAAATGAACACTGAAGCTTTCTTT,CAISDPDEMNTEAFF
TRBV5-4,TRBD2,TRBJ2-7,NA,TGTGCCAGCAAACTAGCGGGAGTGGAGGAGCAGTACTTC,CASKLAGVEEQYF
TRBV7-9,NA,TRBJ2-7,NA,TGTGCCAGCAGCTTTAGGGGGAGGAGGGACGAGCAGTACTTC,CASSFRGRRDEQYF
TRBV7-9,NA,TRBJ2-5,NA,TGTGCCAGCAGCTTAGATCCTACTAAGCCCCAGTACTTC,CASSLDPTKPQYF
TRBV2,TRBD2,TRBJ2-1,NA,TGTGCCAGCAGTGTGAGACTAGCGGGGGAAGACAATGAGCAGTTCTTC,CASSVRLAGEDNEQFF
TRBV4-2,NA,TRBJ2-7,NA,TGTGCCAGCAGCCAAACCCCAGGGCGGGGCTACGAGCAGTACTTC,CASSQTPGRGYEQYF
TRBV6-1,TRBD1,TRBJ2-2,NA,TGTGCCAGCATTACCTCAGGGGGAAACACCGGGGAGCTGTTTTTT,CASITSGGNTGELFF
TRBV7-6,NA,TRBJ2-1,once,TGTGCCAGCAGCTTCGGAGGGGATGGTGAGCAGTTCTTC,CASSFGGDGEQFF
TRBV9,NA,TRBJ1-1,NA,TGTGCCAGCAGCGTAGGAGGGGGAAAGGCTTTCTTT,CASSVGGGKAFF
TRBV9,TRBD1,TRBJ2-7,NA,TGTGCCAGCAGCCCCGAGGACAGGGGTGGCGAGCAGTACTTC,CASSPEDRGGEQYF
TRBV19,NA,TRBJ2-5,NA,TGTGCCAGTAGTATACAGGGGGAGACCCAGTACTTC,CASSIQGETQYF
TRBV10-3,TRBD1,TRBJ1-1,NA,TGTGCCATCAAACAGGGGGTGAACACTGAAGCTTTCTTT,CAIKQGVNTEAFF
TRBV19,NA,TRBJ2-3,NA,TGTGCCAGTAGTATAGCAACTAGGGGCAATACGCAGTATTTT,CASSIATRGNTQYF
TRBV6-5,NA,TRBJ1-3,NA,TGTGCCAGCAGGTCGGGACTGTTAGGAAACACCATATATTTT,CASRSGLLGNTIYF
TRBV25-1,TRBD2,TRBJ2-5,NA,TGTGCCAGCACCCCACAGCGGGGACCCCAAGAGACCCAGTACTTC,CASTPQRGPQETQYF
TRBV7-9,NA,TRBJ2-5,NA,TGTGCCAGCAGCTTAGTGGGGACCCAGTACTTC,CASSLVGTQYF
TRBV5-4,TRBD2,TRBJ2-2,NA,TGTGCCAGCAGCCAAGAACCGGGACTAGTTCACACCGGGGAGCTGTTTTTT,CASSQEPGLVHTGELFF
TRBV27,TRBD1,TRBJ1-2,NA,TGTGCCAGCAGTTTACCGGGACAGGGGGACTATGGCTACACCTTC,CASSLPGQGDYGYTF
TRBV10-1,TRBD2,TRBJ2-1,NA,TGCGCCAGCAGTGAGTCGGCCCAATTCATAGCGGGAGGGCCTTACAATGAGCAGTTCTTC,CASSESAQFIAGGPYNEQFF
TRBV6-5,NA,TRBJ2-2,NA,TGTGCCAGCAGACCTATTGGGGGTCCCGGGGAGCTGTTTTTT,CASRPIGGPGELFF
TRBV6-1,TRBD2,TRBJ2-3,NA,TGTGCCAGCAGTGAACTAGCGGGAGCAGATACGCAGTATTTT,CASSELAGADTQYF
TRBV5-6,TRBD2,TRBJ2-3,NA,TGTGCCAGCACCCCAAGACTAGCGGGATACACAGATACGCAGTATTTT,CASTPRLAGYTDTQYF
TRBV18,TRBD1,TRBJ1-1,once,TGTGCCAGCTCACTATACAAAGTACAGGGGCTGAACACTGAAGCTTTCTTT,CASSLYKVQGLNTEAFF
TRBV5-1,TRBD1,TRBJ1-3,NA,TGCGCCAGCAGCTTGGGGACAGGGATCGGAAACACCATATATTTT,CASSLGTGIGNTIYF
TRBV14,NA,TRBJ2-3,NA,TGTGCCAGCAGCCAAGTGGTCAGCACAGATACGCAGTATTTT,CASSQVVSTDTQYF
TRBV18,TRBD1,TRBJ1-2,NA,TGTGCCAGCTCCCGCGGAGGACAGGCGTGGGGTTCTAACTATGGCTACACCTTC,CASSRGGQAWGSNYGYTF
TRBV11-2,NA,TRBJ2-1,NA,TGTGCCAGCAGCTTAGGTCAGTACTCCTACAATGAGCAGTTCTTC,CASSLGQYSYNEQFF
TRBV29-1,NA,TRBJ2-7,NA,TGCAGCGTTGAAGAGTCCTACGAGCAGTACTTC,CSVEESYEQYF
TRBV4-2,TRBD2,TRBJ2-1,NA,TGTGCCAGCAGCCGCACCGGGACTAGGCCCCTCCTAAGTGAGCAGTTCTTC,CASSRTGTRPLLSEQFF
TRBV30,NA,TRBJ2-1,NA,TGTGCCTGGAATAAAGGGGGAACAAGGGCGAGTGAGCAGTTCTTC,CAWNKGGTRASEQFF
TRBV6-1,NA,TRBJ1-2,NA,TGTGCCAGCAGTGAAACCGGACAGCCTGGCTACACCTTC,CASSETGQPGYTF
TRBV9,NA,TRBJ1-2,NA,TGTGCCAGCAGCGTAGGTCAAAACTATGGCTACACCTTC,CASSVGQNYGYTF
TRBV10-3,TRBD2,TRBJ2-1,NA,TGTGCCATCAGACCGACTAGCGGGGGGGCCGTATACAATGAGCAGTTCTTC,CAIRPTSGGAVYNEQFF
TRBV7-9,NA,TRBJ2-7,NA,TGTGCCAGCAGCCTTTATTACGAGCAGTACTTC,CASSLYYEQYF
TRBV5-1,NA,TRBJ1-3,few,TGCGCCAGCAGCAGGTCCTCTGGAAACACCATATATTTT,CASSRSSGNTIYF